This TCR beta chain was recovered during a study of cytomegalovirus exposure and HLA in healthy donors. General study findings and limits: Cytomegalovirus-associated TCR beta chains were listed, numbering roughly 150. Being indistinguishable, some V segments were excluded, TRBV6-2 and TRBV6-3 among them.

This clone has just a few counts. The antigen remains unidentified. Germline V gene data show CDR1 as MNHEY and CDR2 as SVGAGI. Trimming took 3 bases from V and 7 from J, leaving 10 bases between them. The CDR3 is made up of 13 amino acids. Use of 60 Vbeta and 13 Jbeta primers characterized the PCR. Clones were sequenced by immunoSEQ multiplex PCR, and TCRdb holds only the in-frame ones, with some missing. Here the sample spans 110,000 to 150,000 clones, around a tenth being singletons. The chain has TRBV6-5 and TRBJ2-1; TRBD2 is a possible D gene (5 bases). The sequence derives from a man between 50 and 59 years old in good health and CMV-seronegative. Sequencing used PBMCs. In DNA, the CDR3 is TGTGCCAGCAGTTATGACCGGAGGAATGAGCAGTTCTTC. It encodes CASSYDRRNEQFF.